The 29 T cell receptor beta chains below come from one sample, sequenced in a study of blood T cells in healthy people across ages. Primed by a sample-barcoded 5' primer and a J-beta primer mix, a second PCR proceeded for 7 to 11 cycles. TCRdb reanalysed the 5' RACE reads using MiXCR and keeps one entry per CDR3 protein. Of some 1.5 million distinct CDR3 sequences in the sample, under 30% are singletons; the top ten hold 7% to 9%. Material: blood. The receptors shown here come from a woman in her twenties or thirties in good health.

This clonotype was recorded a few times. The chain uses TRBV12-3 or TRBV12-4 and TRBJ2-2, with 10 bases that match TRBD2. The CDR3 is made up of 15 amino acids. The junction had 4 bases not matched to a gene; V was cut back by 3 bases and J by 6 bases. The CDR3 spells CASSFGTSVPGELFF. The CDR3 nucleotides are TGTGCCAGCAGTTTTGGGACTAGCGTCCCCGGGGAGCTGTTTTTT.

The chain joins TRBV20-1 to TRBJ1-4; D unclear. The CDR3 runs to 13 residues. Trimming shortened V by 4 bases and J by 7 bases, and 13 bases separated the two germline ends. Germline V lookup: CDR1 DFQATT, CDR2 SNEGSKA (reference sequence). In nucleotides, the CDR3 is TGCAGTGCTACGTCTGTATGGGGTGAAAAACTGTTTTTT. It specifies CSATSVWGEKLFF.

Note on this clonotype: The junction differs from germline at one of its ends, possibly a read error. The chain recombines TRBV7-2 with TRBJ1-6; 8 nucleotides line up with TRBD1. This CDR3 is built from 14 residues. Germline V lookup: CDR1 SGHTA, CDR2 FQGNSA. The CDR3 loop reads CASSGQGFNPPLHF. Written as DNA, the CDR3 is TGTGCCAGCAGCGGACAGGGTTTTAATCCACCCCTCCACTTT. The whole variable domain, remainder taken from reference TRBV7-2 and TRBJ1-6, is GAGVSQSPSNKVTEKGKDVELRCDPISGHTALYWYRQSLGQGLEFLIYFQGNSAPDKSGLPSDRFSAERTGGSVSTLTIQRTQQEDSAVYLCASSGQGFNPPLHFGNGTRLTVT.

This clonotype came up a few times. This chain joins TRBV20-1 and TRBJ2-1, with TRBD2 identical over 11 bases. V shed 6 bases and J 6 bases; nucleotides not matched to a gene: 4. The CDR3 runs to 13 residues. Germline V gives CDR1 DFQATT, CDR2 SNEGSKA (reference sequence). The chain's CDR3 is CSAPTSGINEQFF. For the CDR3, the DNA is TGCAGTGCGCCGACTAGCGGGATCAATGAGCAGTTCTTC.

This clonotype appeared a few times. V gene TRBV29-1 combines with J gene TRBJ1-2; D ambiguous. The CDR3 length is 11 residues. Germline V lookup: CDR1 SQVTM, CDR2 ANQGSEA. V lost 7 bases to trimming and J lost 8 bases, with 14 bases between them. In DNA, the CDR3 is TGCAGCGCACAGAAATTATCAGGCTACACCTTC. This gives the protein CSAQKLSGYTF. The variable domain in full, completed from reference TRBV29-1 and TRBJ1-2, reads SAVISQKPSRDICQRGTSLTIQCQVDSQVTMMFWYRQQPGQSLTLIATANQGSEATYESGFVIDKFPISRPNLTFSTLTVSNMSPEDSSIYLCSAQKLSGYTFGSGTRLTVV.

This clonotype was observed a handful of times. V gene TRBV29-1 combines with J gene TRBJ1-2; 7 nucleotides agree with TRBD1. The germline gives CDR1 SQVTM, CDR2 ANQGSEA. This CDR3 has 16 residues. Losses at the gene ends were 3 bases for V and 1 base for J; bases not matched to a gene: 11. CDR3: CSVDQPPTGSNYGYTF. The CDR3 region has the DNA TGCAGCGTTGATCAGCCCCCGACAGGGAGTAACTATGGCTACACCTTC.

The CDR3: CAIREGPMNTEAFF. DNA of the CDR3: TGTGCCATCAGGGAGGGACCCATGAACACTGAAGCTTTCTTT. V gene TRBV10-3 combines with J gene TRBJ1-1; D possibly corresponds to TRBD1 (5 bases). The germline CDR1 and CDR2 sequences are ENHRY and SYGVKD. The CDR3 totals 14 residues. Trimming left V 6 bases short and J 0 bases short, with 11 bases between.

The CDR3 reads CSATEQGRTEAFF. The CDR3 DNA is TGCAGTGCTACAGAACAGGGAAGGACTGAAGCTTTCTTT. The chain recombines TRBV20-1 with TRBJ1-1; weak D call: TRBD1 (6 bases). Germline V gene data show CDR1 as DFQATT and CDR2 as SNEGSKA (reference sequence). This CDR3 is built from 13 residues. Trimming took 4 bases from V and 5 from J, leaving 14 bases between them.

The V and J genes are TRBV10-3 and TRBJ1-5; weak D call: TRBD1 (6 bases). Germline V gene data show CDR1 as ENHRY and CDR2 as SYGVKD. The CDR3 is 13 residues long. V lost 8 bases and J lost 1, with 9 bases in between. This CDR3 is CAIADRSNQPQHF. Here the CDR3 DNA reads TGTGCCATCGCCGACAGGAGCAATCAGCCCCAGCATTTT.

This clonotype was counted a few times. V usage is TRBV6-2 or TRBV6-3 and J usage is TRBJ2-1; D might be TRBD2 (6 bases). V gave up 6 bases and J gave up 5 bases, with 11 bases separating them. The germline CDR1 and CDR2 sequences are MNHEY and SVGEGT. The CDR3 is 13 residues long. The CDR3, as DNA: TGTGCCAGCAGACCCGGGACTCACAATGAGCAGTTCTTC. Translated: CASRPGTHNEQFF.

The chain employs TRBV21-1 and TRBJ2-7; the listed D gene, TRBD2, was not tested against the DNA. TRBV21-1 is labeled a pseudogene. There are 15 residues in the CDR3. In DNA form, the CDR3 reads TGTGCCAGCAGCCGAGCTCGACTAGCAGGAGAGGGGCAGTACTTC. It specifies CASSRARLAGEGQYF.

About this clonotype: The junction shows a germline mismatch at one end, possibly a read error. The gene calls are TRBV6-1 and TRBJ2-5; maybe TRBD2 (5 bases). The CDR3 is 13 residues long. Germline assignment: CDR1 MNHNS and CDR2 SASEGT. For the CDR3, the DNA is TGTGTCAGCAGTGAAGGGAGTCAAGAGACCCAGTACTTC. Its translation is CVSSEGSQETQYF.

This clonotype turned up a few times. V is TRBV20-1 and J is TRBJ2-1, with D tentatively TRBD2 (6 bases). The DNA end lines up better with TRBJ2-7; the J call may be wrong. The CDR3 is 12 amino acids. Germline loops: CDR1 DFQATT, CDR2 SNEGSKA (reference sequence). CDR3 nucleotides: TGCAGTGCTAGAGCGGGAGTTCGAGAGCAGTACTTC. Amino acids: CSARAGVREQYF.

The chain employs TRBV14 and TRBJ2-1; TRBD2 matches at 11 bases. The germline gives CDR1 SGHDN, CDR2 FVKESK. V shed 2 bases and J 6 bases; nucleotides not matched to a gene: 9. This CDR3 region has 17 residues. The CDR3: CASSQRQLAGGLNEQFF. In DNA form, the CDR3 reads TGTGCCAGCAGCCAACGGCAGCTAGCGGGAGGACTCAATGAGCAGTTCTTC.

The chain employs TRBV12-3 or TRBV12-4 and TRBJ1-1; D remains unclear. The CDR3 is 14 amino acids. V lost 3 bases, J lost 1 base, and 9 bases lay in between. CDR3 bases: TGTGCCAGCAGTTTTCTCCTTGGGAACACTGAAGCTTTCTTT. This gives the protein CASSFLLGNTEAFF.

This clonotype was found a few times. This chain links TRBV27 with TRBJ2-3, with TRBD1 matching 10 bases. The CDR3 covers 16 residues. V lost 6 bases, J lost 0 bases, and 6 bases stayed unmatched. Germline V gene sequence: CDR1 MNHEY, CDR2 SMNVEV (reference sequence). Here the CDR3 DNA reads TGTGCCAGCAGGGACAGGGGGTATTCTAGCACAGATACGCAGTATTTT. Protein: CASRDRGYSSTDTQYF.

This clonotype was seen a few times. Germline and junction disagree at one end, which may indicate a read error. The V gene is TRBV9, the J gene TRBJ2-1; 13 bases align to TRBD2. Germline CDR1 and CDR2: SGDLS and YYNGEE. The CDR3 covers 16 residues. The CDR3 bases are TGTGCCGGCAGCAGACTAGCGGGAGGCTCCTACAATGAGCAGTTCTTC. It yields the protein CAGSRLAGGSYNEQFF.

Only a few counts were recorded for this clonotype. The junction shows a germline mismatch at one end, possibly a read error. The chain recombines TRBV9 with TRBJ2-3; no firm D call. Germline V CDR1 and CDR2: SGDLS, YYNGEE. The CDR3 runs 13 residues. The CDR3 reads CASIVDPKDTQYF. The DNA of the CDR3 is TGTGCCAGCATCGTAGATCCAAAAGATACGCAGTATTTT.

A single count supports this clonotype. The chain recombines TRBV7-2 with TRBJ2-2; 9 bases agree with TRBD1. The germline V gene has CDR1 SGHTA and CDR2 FQGNSA. This CDR3 comprises 15 residues. V shed 2 bases, J shed 6 bases, and the junction held 4 bases outside the gene matches. The CDR3 region has the DNA TGTGCCAGCAGCTTACGACAGGGGGGGCCCGGGGAGCTGTTTTTT. Translating gives CASSLRQGGPGELFF.

This clonotype was seen ten or more times. The chain recombines TRBV7-2 with TRBJ1-1; D perhaps matches TRBD1 (6 bases). The CDR3 is made up of 14 amino acids. V was trimmed by 5 bases and J by 0 bases, leaving 10 bases between them. Germline CDR1 and CDR2: SGHTA and FQGNSA. This CDR3 reads CASSLQGMNTEAFF. CDR3 sequence (DNA): TGTGCCAGCAGCCTACAGGGAATGAACACTGAAGCTTTCTTT. The whole variable domain, filled in from reference TRBV7-2 and TRBJ1-1, reads GAGVSQSPSNKVTEKGKDVELRCDPISGHTALYWYRQSLGQGLEFLIYFQGNSAPDKSGLPSDRFSAERTGGSVSTLTIQRTQQEDSAVYLCASSLQGMNTEAFFGQGTRLTVV.

This clonotype was seen many times. J is TRBJ2-7 and V is TRBV6-5; possibly TRBD1 for D (5 bases). Germline loops: CDR1 MNHEY, CDR2 SVGAGI. Trimming left V 5 bases short and J 2 bases short, with 13 bases between. The CDR3 consists of 14 residues. The CDR3 here is CASSPEDSAYEQYF. CDR3 DNA: TGTGCCAGCAGTCCAGAAGACAGTGCCTACGAGCAGTACTTC.

This clonotype showed up just a few times. DNA of the CDR3: TGTGCTAGTGGTTTGACCCCGCAGTACGAGGAGACCCAGTACTTC. Its translation: CASGLTPQYEETQYF. V gene TRBV12-5 combines with J gene TRBJ2-5; D remains unclear. Germline values: CDR1 LGHNT, CDR2 FRNRAP. The CDR3 length is 15 residues. Trimming cost V 2 bases and J 5 bases, with 15 bases left between them.

This rearrangement joins TRBV6-2 or TRBV6-3 to TRBJ1-2; D is possibly TRBD1 (6 bases). This CDR3 spans 15 amino acids. V was cut by 6 bases and J by 4 bases, with 18 bases left in between. Germline CDR1 MNHEY, CDR2 SVGEGT. Here the CDR3 DNA reads TGTGCCAGCAGCCAACCGGGACCGGGGGCCTATGGCTACACCTTC. Translating it yields CASSQPGPGAYGYTF.

This chain connects TRBV12-3 or TRBV12-4 to TRBJ1-6; 7 bases match TRBD1. This CDR3 has 14 residues. Trimming cost V 6 bases and J 7 bases; bases outside gene matches: 6. CDR3 DNA sequence: TGTGCCAGCAGGGCCGGGACAGACAATTCACCCCTCCACTTT. Amino acids: CASRAGTDNSPLHF.

The chain couples TRBV7-8 to TRBJ2-3, with 12 bases identical to TRBD2. The CDR3 sequence is 16 residues long. Germline values: CDR1 SGHVS, CDR2 FQNEAQ. Trimming took 4 bases from V and 5 from J; bases not matched to a gene: 7. The CDR3: CASSYLASGRGDTQYF. CDR3 in DNA: TGTGCCAGCAGCTACTTGGCTAGCGGGAGGGGAGATACGCAGTATTTT.

For the CDR3, the DNA is TGTGCCAGCAGTCGAGGGCGGCTAGCGACAGATACGCAGTATTTT. Amino acid sequence: CASSRGRLATDTQYF. V gene TRBV7-2 combines with J gene TRBJ2-3; D might be TRBD2 (6 bases). The germline gives CDR1 SGHTA, CDR2 FQGNSA. There are 15 residues in the CDR3. V lost 6 bases to trimming and J lost 3 bases, with 16 bases between them.

Concerning this clonotype itself: This may stem from a read error, because a much larger clone lies one nucleotide away. This chain links TRBV7-7 with TRBJ2-1; D possibly uses TRBD1 or TRBD2 (5 bases each). CDR1 and CDR2 (germline): SSHAT, FNYEAQ (reference sequence). Trimming took 5 bases from V and 7 from J, leaving 15 bases between them. The CDR3 covers 14 residues. The CDR3 DNA sequence: TGTGCCAGCAGCCGAGGGGCAGATCCTAATGAGCAGTTCTTC. Encoded protein: CASSRGADPNEQFF.

This clonotype was observed a few times. The germline gene is not matched at one end of the junction; a read error may be the cause. The chain has TRBV4-3 and TRBJ1-2; D not resolved. In germline, CDR1 is LGHNA, CDR2 YSLEER. The CDR3 covers 15 residues. DNA of the CDR3: TGCGCCAGCAGTCAAGACCTACGCCTCGACTATGGCTACACCTTC. It encodes CASSQDLRLDYGYTF.

The V gene is TRBV24-1, the J gene TRBJ2-4; no definite D call. The CDR3 consists of 13 residues. The germline CDR1 and CDR2 sequences are KGHDR and SFDVKD. Trimming shortened V by 4 bases and J by 13 bases, and 16 bases separated the two germline ends. CDR3 region: CATSDRWRGEQYF. The CDR3 nucleotides read TGTGCCACCAGTGACCGGTGGAGAGGTGAGCAGTACTTC.